The 7 T cell receptor beta chains listed next were all sequenced from one sample in a study of cytomegalovirus exposure and HLA in healthy donors. PCR involved 60 Vbeta and 13 Jbeta primers. Assay: immunoSEQ multiplex PCR; the TCRdb copy retains only in-frame clones and omits some. The sample contains about 160,000 clones, roughly two thirds of which appear only once. Sequenced input: PBMCs. The source of these receptors is a young woman in good health and CMV-seronegative.

J is TRBJ2-1 and V is TRBV7-7; 9 nucleotides line up with TRBD1. Germline-derived CDR1 and CDR2 are SSHAT and FNYEAQ (reference sequence). V dropped 5 bases and J dropped 6; count of bases not matched to a gene: 11. The length of the CDR3 is 16 residues. CDR3 sequence (DNA): TGTGCCAGCAGCCCCCTTTCGGGGGACAGGGTCAATGAGCAGTTCTTC. Translation: CASSPLSGDRVNEQFF.

This clone has a single count. The genes are TRBV7-2 and TRBJ2-7, with 7 positions matching TRBD2. This CDR3 has 16 amino acids. V was clipped by 1 base and J by 2 bases; unmatched bases: 8. Germline V gene data show CDR1 as SGHTA and CDR2 as FQGNSA. CDR3 region: CASSLVKGLLTYEQYF. CDR3 coding DNA: TGTGCCAGCAGCTTAGTTAAGGGACTACTCACCTACGAGCAGTACTTC.

The genes are TRBV5-5 and TRBJ2-3, with D possibly TRBD1 on 6 matching bases. CDR1 is SGHKS, CDR2 YYEKEE, per germline (reference sequence). This CDR3 spans 13 amino acids. Trimming cost V 3 bases and J 5 bases, with 10 bases left between them. The CDR3 reads CASSSYREDTQYF. For the CDR3, the DNA is TGTGCCAGCAGCTCTTACAGGGAAGATACGCAGTATTTT.

The chain joins TRBV18 to TRBJ1-5; D perhaps matches TRBD1 (6 bases). Germline CDR1 and CDR2: KGHSH and LQKENI. This CDR3 contains 14 residues. V was clipped by 3 bases and J by 3 bases, with 9 bases between them. CDR3 nucleotides: TGTGCCAGCTCACCGACAGGACCCAATCAGCCCCAGCATTTT. Amino acid sequence: CASSPTGPNQPQHF. Full variable domain (rest looked up from reference TRBV18 and TRBJ1-5): NAGVMQNPRHLVRRRGQEARLRCSPMKGHSHVYWYRQLPEEGLKFMVYLQKENIIDESGMPKERFSAEFPKEGPSILRIQQVVRGDSAAYFCASSPTGPNQPQHFGDGTRLSIL.

The chain is built from TRBV29-1 and TRBJ1-5, with 11 bases matching TRBD1. The CDR3 runs to 12 residues. Trimming cost V 7 bases and J 6 bases; bases outside gene matches: 2. CDR1 and CDR2 (germline): SQVTM, ANQGSEA. Here the CDR3 reads CSEGQGGQPQHF. CDR3 nucleotide sequence: TGCAGCGAGGGACAGGGGGGTCAGCCCCAGCATTTT.

The V and J genes are TRBV7-2 and TRBJ1-1; D gene uncertain. The CDR3 is 11 residues long. The V and J ends lost 5 bases and 11 bases respectively, with 12 bases between them. Germline values: CDR1 SGHTA, CDR2 FQGNSA. In DNA form, the CDR3 reads TGTGCCAGCAGCGTCGGACTGGACGCTTTCTTT. Its translation: CASSVGLDAFF.

The chain is built from TRBV28 and TRBJ1-6; TRBD1 is a possible D gene (6 bases). Germline V gives CDR1 MDHEN, CDR2 SYDVKM. Trimming took 6 bases from V and 15 from J, leaving 15 bases between them. The CDR3 totals 12 residues. As DNA, the CDR3 is TGTGCCAGCAGCCGGACAGCGCTGGGCCTCCACTTT. Encoded protein: CASSRTALGLHF.